In this sample, the clone carrying this T cell receptor (beta chain) turned up a few times. This sample stems from a study of T-cell memory formation after mild COVID-19. TCRdb recomputed calls from the 5' RACE reads with MiXCR, one row per CDR3 protein. Here the sample spans a few hundred thousand distinct CDR3 sequences, less than 25% being singletons. V dropped 3 bases and J dropped 5; count of bases not matched to a gene: 8. CDR1 is LGHNA, CDR2 YSLEER, per germline. The CDR3 totals 16 residues. The sample consisted of PBMCs or a T cell subset sorted from them (not recorded which). The V gene is TRBV4-3, the J gene TRBJ2-5, with 11 positions matching TRBD2. The sequence was collected from an adult woman who had mild COVID-19 (a few samples of this study predate the infection). Cell type and time point are not known. CDR3 sequence (DNA): TGCGCCAGCAGCCACGAAACTAGCGGGAGATGGGAGACCCAGTACTTC. Its translation: CASSHETSGRWETQYF.